Listed below are T cell receptor beta chains from one sample, sequenced in a study of cytomegalovirus exposure and HLA in healthy donors. Assay: immunoSEQ multiplex PCR; the TCRdb copy retains only in-frame clones and omits some. The sample contains about 270,000 clones, 72% of which appear only once. The source material was PBMCs. The source of these receptors is a female donor in good health and CMV-seronegative. Both conserved end residues are part of each CDR3. A D gene is named only where the DNA matches it firmly. Clone size, where shown, is once, few, many, or a class for clones that have expanded.

D	J	V	size	DNA	CDR3
.	TRBJ2-7	TRBV4-1	.	TGCGCCAGCAGCCATCCCCCTAGCGCCGACTACGAGCAGTACTTC	CASSHPPSADYEQYF
TRBD2	TRBJ2-2	TRBV7-2	.	TGTGCCAGCAGCTTTTCGCTAGCGGCAACCGGGGAGCTGTTTTTT	CASSFSLAATGELFF
TRBD2	TRBJ2-5	TRBV11-2	.	TGTGCCAGCAGCTTAGAGCCTAGCGGGAGAGAGACCCAGTACTTC	CASSLEPSGRETQYF
TRBD1	TRBJ1-2	TRBV11-2	.	TGTGCCAGCAGCTTAGCCCGGACAGGGTCGGCGAACTATGGCTACACCTTC	CASSLARTGSANYGYTF
.	TRBJ1-1	TRBV5-8	.	TGTGCCAGCAGCCATGGGGGAGGGCCCACTGAAGCTTTCTTT	CASSHGGGPTEAFF
TRBD1	TRBJ2-7	TRBV27	once	TGTGCCAGCAGTACTCGCCGGGACAGGTACGAGCAGTACTTC	CASSTRRDRYEQYF
.	TRBJ2-7	TRBV5-4	.	TGTGCCAGCAGCGAGGCTCCCTCCCCTCGCGAGCAGTACTTC	CASSEAPSPREQYF
.	TRBJ2-1	TRBV2	.	TGTGCCAGCAGTTTCTCTAGCAATGAGCAGTTCTTC	CASSFSSNEQFF
TRBD2	TRBJ2-3	TRBV6-1	.	TGTGCCAGCAGCCCGCCCAGCGGGAGCACGCAGTATTTT	CASSPPSGSTQYF
TRBD1	TRBJ1-2	TRBV27	.	TGTGCCAGCAGAAGAACAGGGGGTTTGAACTATGGCTACACCTTC	CASRRTGGLNYGYTF
.	TRBJ1-5	TRBV6-5	.	TGTGCCAGCAGTTATAAGGGGGATAGCAATCAGCCCCAGCATTTT	CASSYKGDSNQPQHF
.	TRBJ1-1	TRBV29-1	.	TGCAGCGTTGAAATTCGGGAACCCACTGAAGCTTTCTTT	CSVEIREPTEAFF
.	TRBJ2-7	TRBV6-1	.	TGTGCCAGCAGTGAAGCCTTACATTCCTACGAGCAGTACTTC	CASSEALHSYEQYF
.	TRBJ2-7	TRBV5-1	.	TGCGCCAGCAGCTTGGGGCTAGCCGGTTCTAGCGAGCAGTACTTC	CASSLGLAGSSEQYF
.	TRBJ2-1	TRBV4-2	.	TGTGCCAGCAGCCATTCGCGGGGCGGAGGTACCTACAATGAGCAGTTCTTC	CASSHSRGGGTYNEQFF
.	TRBJ1-2	TRBV18	.	TGTGCCAGCTCACCCCAGGACAGCGGATATGGCTACACCTTC	CASSPQDSGYGYTF
.	TRBJ1-3	TRBV18	.	TGTGCCAGCTCACCCCCGCGGGGGATACTTGAAAACACCATATATTTT	CASSPPRGILENTIYF
TRBD1	TRBJ1-1	TRBV13	.	TGTGCCAGCAGCGTTCAGGGGGTTGGGTCTGAAGCTTTCTTT	CASSVQGVGSEAFF
.	TRBJ1-5	TRBV5-6	.	TGTGCCAGCAGCTTGGGTCAGGCCAATCAGCCCCAGCATTTT	CASSLGQANQPQHF
.	TRBJ2-7	TRBV29-1	.	TGCAGCGTTGAAGCGGGGTCCTACGAGCAGTACTTC	CSVEAGSYEQYF
.	TRBJ1-1	TRBV5-4	.	TGTGCCAGCAGCTTATCCCTTGGTCTCAGGCGGGAGACTGAAGCTTTCTTT	CASSLSLGLRRETEAFF
TRBD1	TRBJ1-6	TRBV7-3	.	TGTGCCAGCAGCGCCTCTCAGGGGGCTCATTCACCCCTCCACTTT	CASSASQGAHSPLHF
TRBD2	TRBJ2-2	TRBV5-1	.	TGCGCCAGCAGCTTGACGGGGGGGCCGCACACCGGGGAGCTGTTTTTT	CASSLTGGPHTGELFF
.	TRBJ1-2	TRBV6-5	.	TGTGCCAGCAGTTACAGGGAGAACTATGGCTACACCTTC	CASSYRENYGYTF
.	TRBJ2-6	TRBV15	.	TGTGCCACCAGCACCTATGGACAGCCGCCCTCTGGGGCCAACGTCCTGACTTTC	CATSTYGQPPSGANVLTF
.	TRBJ1-1	TRBV29-1	.	TGCAGCGCTGGGACATCGCGTGCTTTCTTT	CSAGTSRAFF
.	TRBJ1-1	TRBV5-1	.	TGCGCCAGCAGCTTCCTTTTGGGGAGCACTGAAGCTTTCTTT	CASSFLLGSTEAFF
TRBD2	TRBJ2-2	TRBV7-6	.	TGTGCCAGCAGCGCAGGACTAGCGGGAGAGTCCTTATGGAGCACCGGGGAGCTGTTTTTT	CASSAGLAGESLWSTGELFF
.	TRBJ2-1	TRBV5-4	.	TGTGCCAGCAGCTTTTGGACTTTCTCCTACAATGAGCAGTTCTTC	CASSFWTFSYNEQFF
.	TRBJ1-6	TRBV19	few	TGTGCCAGTAGTTTACAGGGTGCCAATTCACCCCTCCACTTT	CASSLQGANSPLHF
.	TRBJ1-5	TRBV5-6	once	TGTGCCAGCAGCATCGGCGGAGGGGGCAATCAGCCCCAGCATTTT	CASSIGGGGNQPQHF
.	TRBJ2-1	TRBV11-1	.	TGTGCCAGCAGTTCCATACATGAAAATGAGCAGTTCTTC	CASSSIHENEQFF
.	TRBJ1-2	TRBV30	.	TGTGCCTGGAGTGGGGGCGGGGCGGCTGGCTACACCTTC	CAWSGGGAAGYTF
TRBD2	TRBJ2-7	TRBV4-1	few	TGCGCCAGCAGCCACCGGACTAGCGGGAGTTTCGAGCAGTACTTC	CASSHRTSGSFEQYF
.	TRBJ1-1	TRBV2	.	TGTGCCAGCAGTGTTACAGCACGCCTGAACACTGAAGCTTTCTTT	CASSVTARLNTEAFF
.	TRBJ1-5	TRBV2	.	TGTGCCAGCAGTGAACTGGCCAGGGGCAATCAGCCCCAGCATTTT	CASSELARGNQPQHF
.	TRBJ2-2	TRBV28	.	TGTGCCAGCAAGAGAGATCTCACCGGGGAGCTGTTTTTT	CASKRDLTGELFF
.	TRBJ2-3	TRBV10-2	.	TGCGCCAGTTCCTGGGAGTCGGGCACAGATACGCAGTATTTT	CASSWESGTDTQYF
.	TRBJ1-5	TRBV9	few	TGTGCCAGCAGCGGAAGCCCGTATCAGCCCCAGCATTTT	CASSGSPYQPQHF
TRBD1	TRBJ2-7	TRBV11-2	few	TGTGCCAGCAGCTTATTTGTGACAGGGGACGAGCAGTACTTC	CASSLFVTGDEQYF
.	TRBJ2-1	TRBV10-2	few	TGCGCCAGCAGTGATAACTACAATGAGCAGTTCTTC	CASSDNYNEQFF
.	TRBJ2-1	TRBV7-2	.	TGTGCCAGCAGCTTACGGCGGGAAGTTCAGCAGTTCTTC	CASSLRREVQQFF
TRBD1	TRBJ1-1	TRBV7-8	.	TGTGCCAGCAGCTTACCAGGGGGCGGTACTGAAGCTTTCTTT	CASSLPGGGTEAFF
.	TRBJ2-7	TRBV11-2	.	TGTGCCAGCAGCTTAGTTGGACAGCCCTACGAGCAGTACTTC	CASSLVGQPYEQYF
.	TRBJ2-2	TRBV7-9	.	TGTGCCAGCAGCTTAGCGTGGGGGGATCGTAACACCGGGGAGCTGTTTTTT	CASSLAWGDRNTGELFF
TRBD1	TRBJ2-1	TRBV5-1	.	TGCGCCAGCAGCGGACCCGGACAGGGGAGGGAGCAGTTCTTC	CASSGPGQGREQFF
TRBD2	TRBJ2-2	TRBV28	.	TGTGCCAGCAGTTCCCCGACTAGCGGCCTCACCGGGGAGCTGTTTTTT	CASSSPTSGLTGELFF
.	TRBJ1-6	TRBV27	.	TGTGCCAGCAGTTTATGGGCCAGGGGTAGGCTCCTTGAGGCACCCCTCCACTTT	CASSLWARGRLLEAPLHF
.	TRBJ2-7	TRBV12-5	.	TGTGCTAGTGGTTTGATCGGTTACGAGCAGTACTTC	CASGLIGYEQYF